The TCR beta chain under discussion was sequenced for a study of T-cell memory formation after mild COVID-19. Findings of the study overall: CD8+ contracting clones occupied EMRA, while CD4+ ones occupied mainly CM and EM. Memory from before infection featured some responding clones, which suggests cross-reactive memory joined. While clones contracting from day 15 to 85 were balanced between CD4 and CD8, later expanders leaned CD4+.

The V and J ends lost 3 bases and 2 bases respectively, with 13 bases between them. Germline V gene data show CDR1 as MDHEN and CDR2 as SYDVKM. The CDR3 loop spans 16 amino acids. MiXCR was run by TCRdb on the 5' RACE reads, yielding one entry per CDR3 protein. The sample has about 200,000 distinct CDR3 sequences, 7.5% to 10% seen once; the top ten hold approximately 3.3%. This clonotype has just a few counts. Its matching antigen is unknown. The J gene is TRBJ1-4, the V gene TRBV28, with D unclear. This sequence originates from a young man who had mild COVID-19 (a few samples of this study predate the infection). Cell type and time point are not known. Specimen: PBMCs or a T cell subset sorted from them (not recorded which). For the CDR3, the DNA is TGTGCCAGCAGTTTGGTGGGTCATCGGACTAATGAAAAACTGTTTTTT. This sequence encodes CASSLVGHRTNEKLFF.